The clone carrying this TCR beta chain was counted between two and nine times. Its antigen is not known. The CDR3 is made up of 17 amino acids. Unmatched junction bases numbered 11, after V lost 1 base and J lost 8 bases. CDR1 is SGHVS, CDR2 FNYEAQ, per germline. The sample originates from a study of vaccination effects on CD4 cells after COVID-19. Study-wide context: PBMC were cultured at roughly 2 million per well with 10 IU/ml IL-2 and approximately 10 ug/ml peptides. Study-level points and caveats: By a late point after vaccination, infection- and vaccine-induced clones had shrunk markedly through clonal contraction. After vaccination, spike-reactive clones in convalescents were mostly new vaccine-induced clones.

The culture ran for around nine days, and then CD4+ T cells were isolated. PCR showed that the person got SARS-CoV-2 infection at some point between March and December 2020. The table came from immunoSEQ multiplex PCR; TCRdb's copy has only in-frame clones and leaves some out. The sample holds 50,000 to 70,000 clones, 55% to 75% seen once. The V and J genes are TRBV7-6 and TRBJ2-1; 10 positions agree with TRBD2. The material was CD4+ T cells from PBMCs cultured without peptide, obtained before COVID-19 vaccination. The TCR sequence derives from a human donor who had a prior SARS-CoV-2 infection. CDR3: CASSLDTSGEIGDEQFF. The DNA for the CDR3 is TGTGCCAGCAGCTTAGATACTAGCGGGGAAATTGGGGATGAGCAGTTCTTC.